Shown below are 4 T cell receptor beta chains from a single sample sequenced in a study of blood T cell repertoires in COVID-19. TCRdb keeps only in-frame clones here, not all; method: immunoSEQ multiplex PCR. This sample has about 210,000 clones, with roughly nine tenths found just once. The sample comprised PBMCs or T cells enriched from blood (not recorded which). These receptors all come from a woman aged 40 to 50 in a cohort exposed to, infected with or recovered from COVID-19 (not recorded which).

The V and J genes are TRBV6-1 and TRBJ2-5; 7 nucleotides match TRBD2. CDR1 MNHNS and CDR2 SASEGT come from the germline V gene. The junction had 7 bases not matched to a gene; V was cut back by 1 base and J by 5 bases. The CDR3 consists of 15 residues. This CDR3 is CASSEGGGLGETQYF. CDR3 nucleotide sequence: TGTGCCAGCAGTGAAGGGGGAGGGTTAGGGGAGACCCAGTACTTC.

V usage is TRBV21-1 and J usage is TRBJ2-7; the tabulated D call, TRBD2, remains unverified against the DNA. TRBV21-1 is recorded as a pseudogene. The CDR3 contains 16 residues. The CDR3 region has the DNA TGTGCCAGCAGCAAAGTAATTGAGGAGTCTACCTACGAGCAGTACTTC. It yields the protein CASSKVIEESTYEQYF.

The chain recombines TRBV27 with TRBJ1-1; TRBD1 matches at 8 bases. Germline V gene data show CDR1 as MNHEY and CDR2 as SMNVEV (reference sequence). The length of the CDR3 is 15 residues. Trimming cost V 4 bases and J 6 bases; bases outside gene matches: 10. CDR3 coding DNA: TGTGCCAGCAGTTCCATACTCAGGGGGCTCGCTGAAGCTTTCTTT. Translating gives CASSSILRGLAEAFF.

The chain's CDR3 is CAWSVARNTEAFF. CDR3 nucleotide sequence: TGTGCCTGGAGTGTAGCAAGGAACACTGAAGCTTTCTTT. V is TRBV30 and J is TRBJ1-1; no clear D. Germline V gene lookup returns CDR1 GTSNPN and CDR2 SVGIG (reference sequence). The V and J ends lost 0 bases and 1 base respectively, with 6 bases between them. The CDR3 consists of 13 residues.